The clone carrying this T cell receptor (beta chain) was detected once. The entry originates in a study of cytomegalovirus exposure and HLA in healthy donors. Trimming took 6 bases from V and 0 from J; bases not matched to a gene: 9. Germline-derived CDR1 and CDR2 are SEHNR and FQNEAQ (reference sequence). CDR3 size: 16 residues. PCR involved 60 Vbeta and 13 Jbeta primers. Some clones are missing from TCRdb's copy, which holds only in-frame ones; the method was immunoSEQ multiplex PCR. This sample has 150,000 to 200,000 clones, with around nine tenths found just once. This clonotype was obtained from a woman under 30 in good health and CMV-seronegative. Sequencing was performed on PBMCs. The chain links TRBV7-9 to TRBJ2-3, with 7 bases identical to TRBD2. The CDR3 here is CASRKGPSGSTDTQYF. The DNA of the CDR3 is TGTGCCAGCAGAAAAGGGCCTAGCGGAAGCACAGATACGCAGTATTTT.